The table lists the clone carrying this TCR beta chain with a count of one. Trimming took off 0 bases at V and 5 bases at J, with 9 bases between the two ends. There are 14 residues in the CDR3. Germline-derived CDR1 and CDR2 are SGHKS and YYEKEE (reference sequence). Both 60 Vbeta primers and 13 Jbeta primers went into the PCR. TCRdb keeps only in-frame clones here, not all; method: immunoSEQ multiplex PCR. The table records about 130,000 clones, about 80% of them present only once. This sample stems from a study of cytomegalovirus exposure and HLA in healthy donors. This TCR came from a man aged 30-40 years in good health and CMV-seropositive. What was sequenced was PBMCs. The V gene is TRBV5-5, the J gene TRBJ1-5; D possibly corresponds to TRBD1 (6 bases). CDR3 loop: CASSLATGDQPQHF. DNA of the CDR3: TGTGCCAGCAGCTTGGCGACAGGTGATCAGCCCCAGCATTTT.